This passage covers 10 T cell receptor beta chains from one sample sequenced in a study of blood T cell repertoires in COVID-19. Here immunoSEQ multiplex PCR was the method, and the copy in TCRdb shows in-frame clones only, minus some. The sample has about 70,000 clones; about four fifths are singletons. The source material was peripheral blood. These receptors all stem from a woman between 65 and 79 years old with acute or convalescent COVID-19.

The rearrangement uses TRBV7-9 and TRBJ2-7; 8 positions match TRBD1. There are 15 residues in the CDR3. CDR1 and CDR2 (germline): SEHNR, FQNEAQ (reference sequence). The ends lost 7 bases at V and 0 bases at J; junction bases unmatched: 8. CDR3 bases: TGTGCCAGCACCATAGGGACAGGACGCTCCTACGAGCAGTACTTC. Its protein is CASTIGTGRSYEQYF.

V is TRBV24-1 and J is TRBJ2-1, with 10 bases fitting TRBD1. The germline CDR1 and CDR2 sequences are KGHDR and SFDVKD. CDR3 length: 15 residues. V was clipped by 4 bases and J by 9 bases; unmatched bases: 8. The CDR3 coding sequence is TGTGCCACCAGTGACCCGGGACAGGGGACGATTGAGCAGTTCTTC. Translating it yields CATSDPGQGTIEQFF.

The rearrangement links TRBV9 to TRBJ2-1; D gene ambiguous. Germline lookup yields CDR1 SGDLS and CDR2 YYNGEE. Trimming took 0 bases from V and 1 from J, leaving 8 bases between them. The CDR3 runs 15 residues. The CDR3 DNA reads TGTGCCAGCAGCGTAGAAGACTCATCCTACAATGAGCAGTTCTTC. Amino acids: CASSVEDSSYNEQFF.

CDR3 nucleotides: TGTGCCAGCAGTGAATACTATGAGCAGTACTTC. This encodes CASSEYYEQYF. V and J are TRBV25-1 and TRBJ2-7; D not resolved. Germline CDR1 reads MGHDK; CDR2 reads SYGVNS. There are 11 residues in the CDR3. Trimming pared 0 bases from V and 7 bases from J, leaving 4 bases between.

The V and J genes are TRBV5-3 and TRBJ1-2; D might be TRBD1 (5 bases). TRBV5-3 is flagged as an ORF with uncertain function. The CDR3 extends over 16 amino acids. V gave up 4 bases and J gave up 1 base, with 17 bases separating them. DNA for the CDR3: TGTGCCAGAAGCCCCCTGGCGGGGGTAGTTAACTATGGCTACACCTTC. Translating gives CARSPLAGVVNYGYTF.

This chain links TRBV7-3 with TRBJ2-5, with 9 positions matching TRBD2. This CDR3 comprises 15 residues. CDR1 is SGHTA, CDR2 FQGTGA, per germline. The V segment lost 2 bases and the J segment 4 bases; nucleotides outside the gene matches: 5. DNA of the CDR3: TGTGCCAGCAGCTTAGAACTAGCGGGTCGAGAGACCCAGTACTTC. Translating gives CASSLELAGRETQYF.

The rearrangement uses TRBV10-1 and TRBJ2-1, with 7 bases lining up with TRBD2. With V trimmed by 8 bases and J by 4 bases, 14 bases remained unmatched. Germline loops: CDR1 WNHNN, CDR2 SYGVQD (reference sequence). CDR3 length: 16 residues. CDR3 region: CASRFRGLADYNEQFF. As DNA, the CDR3 is TGCGCCAGCCGTTTTAGGGGCCTAGCGGATTACAATGAGCAGTTCTTC.

This chain joins TRBV20-1 and TRBJ1-1, with D possibly TRBD1 on 5 matching bases. V lost 6 bases, J lost 3 bases, and 8 bases lay in between. The germline gives CDR1 DFQATT, CDR2 SNEGSKA (reference sequence). CDR3 size: 11 residues. CDR3 DNA sequence: TGCAGTGCACAGGAGTACACTGAAGCTTTCTTT. Translating gives CSAQEYTEAFF.

V usage is TRBV6-2 or TRBV6-3 and J usage is TRBJ1-6; D not resolved. Trimming cost V 0 bases and J 8 bases, with 11 bases left between them. The germline gives CDR1 MNHEY, CDR2 SVGEGT. This CDR3 spans 15 amino acids. The CDR3 nucleotides read TGTGCCAGCAGTTACTCGGGCCCCACACATTCACCCCTCCACTTT. Translated, it gives CASSYSGPTHSPLHF.

Only a few counts were recorded for this clone. The V and J genes are TRBV2 and TRBJ1-2; 7 bases are shared with TRBD1. The CDR3 has 13 residues. The germline CDR1 and CDR2 sequences are SNHLY and FYNNEI. The V gene end was trimmed by 7 bases and the J gene end by 2 bases; junction bases not matched to a gene: 4. CDR3 coding DNA: TGTGCCAGCACCCAACAGGGGAACTATGGCTACACCTTC. This sequence encodes CASTQQGNYGYTF.